What follows is one T cell receptor beta chain and its context. This sample is part of a study of T cell changes during pregnancy in multiple sclerosis. Germline CDR1 and CDR2: SGHDT and YYEEEE. The CDR3 extends over 15 amino acids. V trimming: 3 bases; J trimming: 6 bases; junction bases outside the gene matches: 4. Clones were sequenced by immunoSEQ multiplex PCR, and TCRdb holds only the in-frame ones, with some missing. Found here are approximately 94,000 clones, about 92% of them singletons; the top ten hold just under 2%. This receptor was identified in a female donor with multiple sclerosis, enrolled in a pregnancy study. The chain couples TRBV5-6 to TRBJ2-1, with 12 positions matching TRBD1. Material: peripheral blood, obtained after pregnancy. The CDR3 DNA reads as TGTGCCAGCAGCTGGGGACAGGGGGCGATCAATGAGCAGTTCTTC. Translating gives CASSWGQGAINEQFF.